These T cell receptor beta chains were read from a single sample in a study of blood T cell repertoires in COVID-19. The method was immunoSEQ multiplex PCR; TCRdb's version includes in-frame clones alone and lacks a portion of them. The top ten clones hold more than 6.5% of a sample with tens of thousands of clones, around 84% of them seen once. Sequences were obtained from peripheral blood. All receptors come from a human donor with active COVID-19. The donor label of this sample is uncertain. CDR3s include the opening cysteine and the closing phenylalanine or tryptophan. D genes are given only for firm matches. Some rows have no size entry. The others give once, few or many, or a class for an expanded clone.

TGTGCCAGCAGCCCAAGCACTAGCGGGAAAAGGGGTGAGCAGTTCTTC	CASSPSTSGKRGEQFF	TRBJ2-1	.	TRBD2	TRBV7-3
TGTGCCAGCAGCCAAGTCCTCCGGGGGGGAACAGGGTATGAGCAGTTCTTC	CASSQVLRGGTGYEQFF	TRBJ2-1	.	TRBD2	TRBV4-2
TGTGCCAGCAGCCTAATACCAGGGAACACCGGGGAGCTGTTTTTT	CASSLIPGNTGELFF	TRBJ2-2	.	.	TRBV27
TGTGCCAGCTCAACTAGCGGGAGGGCCAATGAGCAGTTCTTC	CASSTSGRANEQFF	TRBJ2-1	.	TRBD2	TRBV18
TGTGCCAGCAGCTTAGGGCCCCCACCGAACACTGAAGCTTTCTTT	CASSLGPPPNTEAFF	TRBJ1-1	.	.	TRBV7-2
TGTGCCAGCAGCAACCCGGGACTAGCCAAAAACATTCAGTACTTC	CASSNPGLAKNIQYF	TRBJ2-4	.	.	TRBV28
TGCGCCAGCAGTGAAGACAGGGGGTGGACAGATACGCAGTATTTT	CASSEDRGWTDTQYF	TRBJ2-3	.	TRBD1	TRBV10-1
TGTGCCAGCTCACCTTTGGACAGGGGGAATGAAAAACTGTTTTTT	CASSPLDRGNEKLFF	TRBJ1-4	.	TRBD1	TRBV18
TGTGCCAGCAACCGGCAGGGGGCCGGGGGGAACACTGAAGCTTTCTTT	CASNRQGAGGNTEAFF	TRBJ1-1	.	TRBD1	TRBV2
TGTGCCACCAGGGCTAGGGACAGGGTATATGGTGAGCAGTTCTTC	CATRARDRVYGEQFF	TRBJ2-1	once	TRBD1	TRBV24-1